What follows describes a single TCR beta chain. The germline CDR1 and CDR2 sequences are LNHNV and YYDKDF (reference sequence). This CDR3 is 12 amino acids long. The germline V and J ends were trimmed by 3 bases and 5 bases, with 7 bases remaining between them. These data are taken from a study of blood T cell repertoires in COVID-19. Overall study context: Samples representing acute and convalescent COVID-19 were sourced from the United States, Italy and Spain. T cells, B-cell-depleted T cells, or PBMCs supplied cDNA or gDNA.

In the original analysis: The authors estimated nucleated cell counts from reference gene primer amplification. Here immunoSEQ multiplex PCR was the method, and the copy in TCRdb shows in-frame clones only, minus some. V and J calls and clone size are those listed in that table; D and trimming were worked out from the DNA. The data show about 210,000 clones, 83% seen once. J is TRBJ1-1 and V is TRBV15, with no clear D. Material: peripheral blood. The receptor comes from a woman in her forties with active or convalescent COVID-19. The CDR3 nucleotides read TGTGCCACCAGCAGTTACATAACTGAAGCTTTCTTT. Its protein is CATSSYITEAFF.